These 7 T cell receptor beta chains share one sample of origin, sequenced in a study of vaccination effects on CD4 cells after COVID-19. Within the ViraFEST assay, antigen-specific CD4+ T cells underwent expansion with viral peptide pools prior to sequencing. Investigators separated out CD4+ T cells once around nine days of culture had passed. Infection with SARS-CoV-2 occurred in the person between March and December 2020, and PCR confirmed it. Produced via immunoSEQ multiplex PCR; TCRdb's table is partial and in-frame only. Of about 20,000 clones listed, roughly 70% are singletons. The antigens for these receptors are not known. The source was CD4+ T cells from PBMCs cultured with a peptide pool, collected before COVID-19 vaccination. Receptors originate from a human donor who had a prior SARS-CoV-2 infection.

The chain couples TRBV11-1 to TRBJ1-3; no clear D gene. Trimming removed 5 bases from V and 0 bases from J, with 11 bases in between. CDR3 length: 15 residues. In germline, CDR1 is SGHAT, CDR2 FQDESV (reference sequence). The CDR3 loop is CASSRVPHSGNTIYF. In DNA form, the CDR3 reads TGTGCCAGCAGCCGGGTGCCTCACTCTGGAAACACCATATATTTT. The complete variable domain, with remaining parts taken from reference TRBV11-1 and TRBJ1-3, reads EAEVAQSPRYKITEKSQAVAFWCDPISGHATLYWYRQILGQGPELLVQFQDESVVDDSQLPKDRFSAERLKGVDSTLKIQPAELGDSAMYLCASSRVPHSGNTIYFGEGSWLTVV.

This sequence joins TRBV4-1 and TRBJ2-3, with D possibly being TRBD2 (6 bases). Germline CDR1 reads MGHRA; CDR2 reads YSYEKL. This CDR3 region has 16 residues. The V end was cut by 3 bases, the J end by 11 bases, with 24 bases between. CDR3 nucleotide sequence: TGCGCCAGCAGCCAGGTACTAGCAAAGCAGCCCCATGGGCAGTATTTT. As protein: CASSQVLAKQPHGQYF.

V gene TRBV6-2 or TRBV6-3 combines with J gene TRBJ1-2; TRBD1 is a possible D gene (5 bases). Germline CDR1 is MNHEY and CDR2 is SVGEGT. This CDR3 comprises 17 residues. Trimming pared 2 bases from V and 3 bases from J, leaving 19 bases between. The CDR3 nucleotides read TGTGCCAGCAGTTACCTAGGGGCGATCCTCGAGGACTATGGCTACACCTTC. Amino acid sequence: CASSYLGAILEDYGYTF.

The chain uses TRBV19 and TRBJ1-1; no definite D call. This CDR3 is built from 16 residues. CDR1 LNHDA and CDR2 SQIVND come from the germline V gene (reference sequence). V lost 3 bases to trimming and J lost 1 base, with 15 bases between them. This chain's CDR3 is CASSIRPGTGNTEAFF. The CDR3 DNA reads as TGTGCCAGTAGTATTCGTCCGGGAACGGGGAACACTGAAGCTTTCTTT.

V usage is TRBV21-1 and J usage is TRBJ2-1. TRBV21-1 is annotated as a pseudogene. CDR3 length: 13 residues. CDR3 coding DNA: TGTGCCAGCAGTCCATCGGGGCCCGATGAGCAGTTCTTC. It is translated as CASSPSGPDEQFF.

V gene TRBV7-6 combines with J gene TRBJ2-5, with TRBD2 identical over 7 bases. The CDR3 has 16 amino acids. V lost 1 base, J lost 1 base, and 6 bases stayed unmatched. CDR1 is SGHVS and CDR2 is FNYEAQ in the germline V gene. CDR3 amino acids: CASSLVWSSGQETQYF. CDR3 sequence (DNA): TGTGCCAGCAGCTTAGTGTGGTCTAGCGGCCAAGAGACCCAGTACTTC.

The chain couples TRBV7-2 to TRBJ1-2; the D is unclear. The CDR3 covers 12 residues. Looked up from germline, CDR1 is SGHTA and CDR2 is FQGNSA. The V end lost 3 bases, the J end lost 3 bases, and 5 bases lay between the germline ends. In nucleotides, the CDR3 is TGTGCCAGCAGCTTGGGGTACTATGGCTACACCTTC. Residues: CASSLGYYGYTF.